Sequencing of this T cell receptor (beta chain) was carried out in a study of regulatory T cells in long-lasting Graves disease (dated by TCRdb to the early 2020s). Regarding the study in general: In the newly diagnosed Graves' disease group, patients had been taking antithyroid drugs for less than 3 months. Persistent Graves' disease patients were compared with newly diagnosed Graves' disease patients by peripheral blood TCR sequencing and RNA sequencing. TCR sequencing covered roughly 13 persistent and 20 or so newly diagnosed Graves' disease patients, some 35 samples in total. The study took place in China and was registered as a clinical trial. Findings and caveats that apply to the study as a whole: TRBV28, TRBJ1-2 and TRBJ2-5 were preferentially used in persistent disease, while TRBV20-1 and TRBJ2-1 were favored in newly diagnosed disease. Sequencing and analysis were limited to the TCR beta chain. Only peripheral blood was studied, because thyroid tissue, the primary lesion, was inaccessible. The authors acknowledged the small sample size as a limitation that may reduce accuracy. Compared with newly diagnosed patients, persistent Graves' disease patients had lower TCR Shannon entropy and fewer highly expanded clones, which suggests clonal expansion. A larger number of public clonotypes was shared among persistent patients (around 2,700) than among newly diagnosed patients (around 890).

The time point label here, explained by the study, means: newly diagnosed GD, antithyroid drugs for less than 3 months. For both TCR sequencing and RNA sequencing, RNA was extracted from PBMCs using TRIzol. The diagnosis of Graves' disease followed American Thyroid Association guidelines. The patients came from an endocrinology department in Xi'an, China. Each patient gave roughly 8.4 milliliters of peripheral blood, collected in an EDTA anticoagulant tube. Ficoll Paque Plus density gradient separation was used to isolate PBMCs, and no further T cell sorting was performed. RNA quality was checked with an Agilent 2100 Bioanalyzer and agarose gel, and concentration with a NanoDrop 2000. The CDR3, from cysteine to phenylalanine, totals 13 residues. Of all the DNA, just the CDR3 is kept, 39 bases in frame from base 1. V ends up 4 bases short and J 9 bases short, with an unmatched junction base count of 6. The germline V gene provides CDR1 MNHGY and CDR2 SVAAGI.

To prepare the library, multiplex PCR was applied. Sequencing used an Illumina HiSeq 4000. iRepertoire HTBI primers and Arm-PCR amplification of CDR3 regions were used to construct TCR beta libraries. Before sequencing, the PCR products went through gel purification. As for how the authors treated the data: Across samples, 60 to 75 TRBV and over 11 TRBJ segments were identified and used for gene usage analysis of CDR3 amino acid clonotypes. COPE and FqMerger were used to merge the filtered high-quality paired reads into contigs. Contigs were aligned with BLAST to IMGT TRBV, TRBD and TRBJ reference genes, and CDR3 was defined per IMGT. Clonotypes above 0.1% frequency were classified as highly expanded clones. Repertoire diversity was measured by Shannon entropy, and V-J evenness by the Gini coefficient. Clonotypes shared by more than one individual were considered public. TCRdb applied fastp at Q25 and MiXCR to the public reads, then kept only in-frame beta chains. Rows with one shared CDR3 protein collapse into an entry with the most common genes and DNA. The V and J calls and clone size are TCRdb's, not the authors'. The sample data list around 240,000 distinct CDR3 sequences, and about 18% of these were observed just once. Around 15% of the sample goes to the ten largest clones.

As to this clonotype: Which antigen it targets is not known. No base quality information exists; no much larger clone differs at one position.

This sample was also put to use in a study of T cells in Graves' hyperthyroidism and ophthalmopathy. The other study reports the following: Graves' hyperthyroidism was defined as stable when no progression to ophthalmopathy occurred over 18 months of follow-up. Hyperthyroidism patients were aged 18 to 65 years and newly diagnosed, with disease duration of less than 2 months. Patients with uncontrolled infections, other autoimmune diseases, pregnancy or lactation were excluded. Diagnoses relied on clinical symptoms, serum thyroxine and TRAb, thyroid ultrasound and orbital computed tomography. The first round of RT-PCR for the TCR CDR3 was performed with the HTBI primer set and the Qiagen OneStep RT-PCR kit. Most expanded thyroid clonotypes (frequency above 0.001) were also detected in blood, suggesting blood repertoires may reflect thyroid immune responses. A 13 V-J signature model separated ophthalmopathy from stable hyperthyroidism, with approximately 86% sensitivity and 81.08% specificity in cross-validation and 80%/75% in testing. In validation, the model predicted progression to ophthalmopathy with 65% to 71% sensitivity and 72% to 85% specificity, a median of about six months before onset. To identify TCR V-J signatures that set the groups apart, the researchers used a discovery cohort of 100 patients, made up of 43 with Graves' ophthalmopathy and 57 with stable Graves' hyperthyroidism. Prospective prediction of ophthalmopathy was tested in an independent validation cohort consisting of roughly 20 hyperthyroidism patients and more than 15 patients who later progressed to ophthalmopathy. The 85 to 100 discovery patients were randomly split 7:3 into training and test sets. In six Graves' hyperthyroidism patients, the study also compared T-cell repertoires from thyroid tissue with T-cell repertoires from blood. After sampling, hyperthyroidism patients received methimazole starting at 30 mg daily, and ophthalmopathy patients received high-dose intravenous methylprednisolone. Libraries were constructed in a second round of multiplex PCR, after which size selection and purification were carried out. Libraries were sequenced paired-end with 100 bp reads on an Illumina HiSeq2000. SOAPnuke was used to process the raw data, removing reads that contained adapters or uncalled bases, had a mean Phred below 15, or lacked an exact match to the constant primer or identifier. High-quality paired reads were merged using COPE v1.2.5, and each unique nucleotide sequence was defined as a clonotype. Clonotypes were aligned to IMGT TRBV, TRBD and TRBJ reference segments using MiTCR v1.1. The analysis was restricted to V-J combinations with a frequency above 0.0001, which together covered 99.2% of the repertoires. The TCS score was defined as F50 (clonal expansion) divided by E x V (chaos), with BLOSUM62-based TCRdist calculated between CDR3 peptides within each V-J. Welch's t-statistics and random forest reduced fewer than 550 V-J features to under 15, which were used in a naive Bayes classifier (R e1071). Sample size was not statistically predetermined, and investigators were not blinded to group allocation. TCR Vbeta CDR3 sequencing of roughly 140 peripheral blood samples (43 ophthalmopathy, under 80 hyperthyroidism and some 17 progressor patients) is reported in the paper.

In this chain, TRBV6-9 is recombined with TRBJ2-1; 7 bases in between match TRBD2. The sequence was collected from a woman between 25 and 40 years old with Graves disease. Donor details come from another sample of the same person, matched by shared clones. This sample comprised peripheral blood mononuclear cells (PBMCs), obtained at new diagnosis, from a patient treated with antithyroid drugs. The DNA sequence reads TGTGCCAGCAGTTTGGGGGGGAGGAGTGAGCAGTTCTTC. Protein translation: CASSLGGRSEQFF.